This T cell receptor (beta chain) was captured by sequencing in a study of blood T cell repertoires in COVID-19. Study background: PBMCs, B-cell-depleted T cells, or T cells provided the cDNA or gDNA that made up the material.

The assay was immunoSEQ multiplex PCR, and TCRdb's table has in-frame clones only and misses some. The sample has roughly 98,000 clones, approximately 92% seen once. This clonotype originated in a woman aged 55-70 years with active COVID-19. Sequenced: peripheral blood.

The CDR3 DNA is TGTGCCACCAGCAGAGACCAAATTAGCTCTGGAAACACCATATATTTT. Its protein is CATSRDQISSGNTIYF. The chain links TRBV15 to TRBJ1-3; the D is unclear. V was shortened by 0 bases and J by 0 bases, with 9 bases between the two germline ends. Looked up from germline, CDR1 is LNHNV and CDR2 is YYDKDF (reference sequence). The CDR3 is 16 residues long. The variable domain in full, with the rest retrieved from reference TRBV15 and TRBJ1-3, is DAMVIQNPRYQVTQFGKPVTLSCSQTLNHNVMYWYQQKSSQAPKLLFHYYDKDFNNEADTPDNFQSRRPNTSFCFLDIRSPGLGDTAMYLCATSRDQISSGNTIYFGEGSWLTVV.